This is a list of T cell receptor beta chains from one sample in a study of shared clonotypes between healthy human individuals. Data came from immunoSEQ multiplex PCR; TCRdb stores just in-frame clones and leaves some out. The table has about 2.2 million clones, about 93% seen once. The source material was naive CD8+ T cells from PBMCs. All receptors come from a man aged 18 to 29 in good health. Some clones in this sample may be carry-over from other donors' samples. Each CDR3 is given with its conserved first and last residue. Each record gives: clone size, CDR3 length, D gene, V gene, J gene, CDR3 DNA, CDR3 protein. D genes are given only for firm matches. Some rows mark clone size as missing; the rest say once, few, many or name a class of expanded clone.

abundance: once
len: 14
d_gene: -
v_gene: TRBV6-5
j_gene: TRBJ2-5
CDR3nt: TGTGCCAGCAGTAGGACCGGGGAAACCGAGACCCAGTACTTC
CDR3aa: CASSRTGETETQYF

abundance: -
len: 13
d_gene: -
v_gene: TRBV7-8
j_gene: TRBJ2-7
CDR3nt: TGTGCCAGCAGCTTTCAGGGTTGGGACGAGCAGTACTTC
CDR3aa: CASSFQGWDEQYF

abundance: once
len: 15
d_gene: TRBD2
v_gene: TRBV6-5
j_gene: TRBJ2-1
CDR3nt: TGTGCCAGCAGCGCCGGACTAGCGGGCTACAATGAGCAGTTCTTC
CDR3aa: CASSAGLAGYNEQFF

abundance: -
len: 15
d_gene: -
v_gene: TRBV6-5
j_gene: TRBJ1-5
CDR3nt: TGTGCCAGCAGCCCCGGGACGGTTAGCAATCAGCCCCAGCATTTT
CDR3aa: CASSPGTVSNQPQHF

abundance: -
len: 15
d_gene: -
v_gene: TRBV27
j_gene: TRBJ2-7
CDR3nt: TGTGCCAGCAGTCCGAGGAGGGCTAACTCCTACGAGCAGTACTTC
CDR3aa: CASSPRRANSYEQYF

abundance: -
len: 16
d_gene: TRBD1
v_gene: TRBV9
j_gene: TRBJ2-1
CDR3nt: TGTGCCAGCAGCGTAGCTGGGACAGGGGTGGACAATGAGCAGTTCTTC
CDR3aa: CASSVAGTGVDNEQFF

abundance: -
len: 13
d_gene: -
v_gene: TRBV27
j_gene: TRBJ1-1
CDR3nt: TGTGCCAGCAGTTCAGGACCACCGCCTGAAGCTTTCTTT
CDR3aa: CASSSGPPPEAFF

abundance: -
len: 15
d_gene: -
v_gene: TRBV4-1
j_gene: TRBJ2-3
CDR3nt: TGCGCCAGCAGCCAAGACGGACCTTACACAGATACGCAGTATTTT
CDR3aa: CASSQDGPYTDTQYF

abundance: -
len: 13
d_gene: -
v_gene: TRBV6-8
j_gene: TRBJ1-2
CDR3nt: TGTGCCAGCCATGGGGTATTGGGCTATGGCTACACCTTC
CDR3aa: CASHGVLGYGYTF

abundance: -
len: 14
d_gene: TRBD1
v_gene: TRBV6-5
j_gene: TRBJ1-2
CDR3nt: TGTGCCAGCAGCCAGGAGAGGACAGGCTATGGCTACACCTTC
CDR3aa: CASSQERTGYGYTF

abundance: -
len: 15
d_gene: -
v_gene: TRBV19
j_gene: TRBJ1-2
CDR3nt: TGTGCCAGTAGTATTATCGTAGGACTAAACTATGGCTACACCTTC
CDR3aa: CASSIIVGLNYGYTF

abundance: -
len: 15
d_gene: -
v_gene: TRBV16
j_gene: TRBJ1-1
CDR3nt: TGTGCCAGCAGCCGGACTTCAGGGCAGCACACTGAAGCTTTCTTT
CDR3aa: CASSRTSGQHTEAFF

abundance: -
len: 13
d_gene: -
v_gene: TRBV5-1
j_gene: TRBJ2-7
CDR3nt: TGCGCCAGCAGCTTGATGACCTCCTACGAGCAGTACTTC
CDR3aa: CASSLMTSYEQYF

abundance: -
len: 15
d_gene: -
v_gene: TRBV9
j_gene: TRBJ1-1
CDR3nt: TGTGCCAGCAGCGCCTCCGGGACGGCGAACACTGAAGCTTTCTTT
CDR3aa: CASSASGTANTEAFF

abundance: -
len: 14
d_gene: -
v_gene: TRBV6-1
j_gene: TRBJ2-2
CDR3nt: TGTGCCGCCGAAGGGCTAGCGTTCACCGGGGAGCTGTTTTTT
CDR3aa: CAAEGLAFTGELFF

abundance: -
len: 12
d_gene: -
v_gene: TRBV11-2
j_gene: TRBJ2-7
CDR3nt: TGTGCCAGCAGCCTGATAGGGGACGAGCAGTACTTC
CDR3aa: CASSLIGDEQYF

abundance: -
len: 15
d_gene: -
v_gene: TRBV27
j_gene: TRBJ1-5
CDR3nt: TGTGCCAGCAGTTCAGGGGTCAATAGCAATCAGCCCCAGCATTTT
CDR3aa: CASSSGVNSNQPQHF

abundance: -
len: 16
d_gene: -
v_gene: TRBV12-2
j_gene: TRBJ2-7
CDR3nt: TGTGCAGGGGTCCCCGGAGGTAGCGGGAGGAGATACGAGCAGTACTTC
CDR3aa: CAGVPGGSGRRYEQYF

abundance: -
len: 13
d_gene: -
v_gene: TRBV4-1
j_gene: TRBJ2-7
CDR3nt: TGCGCCAGCAGCCCGGCGGGGGCCGACGAGCAGTACTTC
CDR3aa: CASSPAGADEQYF

abundance: -
len: 15
d_gene: -
v_gene: TRBV7-8
j_gene: TRBJ2-7
CDR3nt: TGTGCCAGCAGCTTAGGGTCAGACCCCGGCTACGAGCAGTACTTC
CDR3aa: CASSLGSDPGYEQYF

abundance: -
len: 14
d_gene: TRBD2
v_gene: TRBV29-1
j_gene: TRBJ2-3
CDR3nt: TGCAGCGTGAGCGTAGCGGGGCTCACAGATACGCAGTATTTT
CDR3aa: CSVSVAGLTDTQYF

abundance: -
len: 19
d_gene: -
v_gene: TRBV7-8
j_gene: TRBJ2-3
CDR3nt: TGTGCCAGCAGCTTCCCGGACAGGCCCAACCGCGGGGGCACAGATACGCAGTATTTT
CDR3aa: CASSFPDRPNRGGTDTQYF

abundance: -
len: 19
d_gene: TRBD2
v_gene: TRBV28
j_gene: TRBJ2-5
CDR3nt: TGTGCCAGCAGTCTGCCGACTAGCGGGAGGTACACCAACCAAGAGACCCAGTACTTC
CDR3aa: CASSLPTSGRYTNQETQYF

abundance: -
len: 14
d_gene: -
v_gene: TRBV27
j_gene: TRBJ2-1
CDR3nt: TGTGCCAGCAGTTTATTGGGGGCGGGGAATGAGCAGTTCTTC
CDR3aa: CASSLLGAGNEQFF

abundance: -
len: 12
d_gene: -
v_gene: TRBV27
j_gene: TRBJ1-1
CDR3nt: TGTGCCAGCAGTTCCGGACTGTCCGAAGCTTTCTTT
CDR3aa: CASSSGLSEAFF

abundance: -
len: 10
d_gene: -
v_gene: TRBV9
j_gene: TRBJ2-7
CDR3nt: TGTGCCAGCAGCGTAGGCGAGCAGTACTTC
CDR3aa: CASSVGEQYF

abundance: -
len: 15
d_gene: -
v_gene: TRBV9
j_gene: TRBJ2-1
CDR3nt: TGTGCCAGCAGCGTAGGTGGGCTCTTGTCACATGAGCAGTTCTTC
CDR3aa: CASSVGGLLSHEQFF

abundance: -
len: 14
d_gene: TRBD2
v_gene: TRBV18
j_gene: TRBJ2-1
CDR3nt: TGTGCCAGCTCTCAGCGGGACTCCTACAATGAGCAGTTCTTC
CDR3aa: CASSQRDSYNEQFF

abundance: -
len: 13
d_gene: -
v_gene: TRBV11-2
j_gene: TRBJ1-4
CDR3nt: TGTGCCAGCAGCTTAGTTATATCTGAAAAACTGTTTTTT
CDR3aa: CASSLVISEKLFF

abundance: -
len: 16
d_gene: TRBD1
v_gene: TRBV5-1
j_gene: TRBJ2-7
CDR3nt: TGCGCCAGCAGCTTGGGAGGACAGGGGATCCTCTACGAGCAGTACTTC
CDR3aa: CASSLGGQGILYEQYF

abundance: -
len: 16
d_gene: -
v_gene: TRBV4-2
j_gene: TRBJ1-2
CDR3nt: TGTGCCAGCAGCCAAGACCGCGGACAGCCGCTATATGGCTACACCTTC
CDR3aa: CASSQDRGQPLYGYTF

abundance: -
len: 13
d_gene: -
v_gene: TRBV2
j_gene: TRBJ1-1
CDR3nt: TGTGCCAGCAGCCCCGGGGCGAACACTGAAGCTTTCTTT
CDR3aa: CASSPGANTEAFF

abundance: -
len: 14
d_gene: TRBD1
v_gene: TRBV2
j_gene: TRBJ2-7
CDR3nt: TGTGCCAGCAGCCACCGGGACAGTCTGTACGAGCAGTACTTC
CDR3aa: CASSHRDSLYEQYF

abundance: once
len: 13
d_gene: -
v_gene: TRBV9
j_gene: TRBJ1-1
CDR3nt: TGTGCCAGCAGCGTAGGGATTTACACTGAAGCTTTCTTT
CDR3aa: CASSVGIYTEAFF

abundance: -
len: 14
d_gene: -
v_gene: TRBV9
j_gene: TRBJ2-7
CDR3nt: TGTGCCAGCAGCGCCGGGGGCGAATCCTACGAGCAGTACTTC
CDR3aa: CASSAGGESYEQYF

abundance: -
len: 13
d_gene: -
v_gene: TRBV5-1
j_gene: TRBJ2-7
CDR3nt: TGCGCCAGCAGCCCCGTGACGACCTACGAGCAGTACTTC
CDR3aa: CASSPVTTYEQYF

abundance: few
len: 17
d_gene: -
v_gene: TRBV2
j_gene: TRBJ1-1
CDR3nt: TGTGCCAGCAGTGAAGGGATTACTTCTCTAGCGGGGACTGAAGCTTTCTTT
CDR3aa: CASSEGITSLAGTEAFF

abundance: -
len: 15
d_gene: TRBD1
v_gene: TRBV12-5
j_gene: TRBJ2-1
CDR3nt: TGTGCTAGTGGTTTAACAGGGGTGGGGTACAATGAGCAGTTCTTC
CDR3aa: CASGLTGVGYNEQFF

abundance: once
len: 15
d_gene: TRBD2
v_gene: TRBV19
j_gene: TRBJ2-1
CDR3nt: TGTGCCAGTCTAGGGCAGCGGGAGGACTACAATGAGCAGTTCTTC
CDR3aa: CASLGQREDYNEQFF

abundance: once
len: 13
d_gene: -
v_gene: TRBV6-5
j_gene: TRBJ1-5
CDR3nt: TGTGCCAGCTCCGGGGCCGGGGGTCAGCCCCAGCATTTT
CDR3aa: CASSGAGGQPQHF

abundance: -
len: 12
d_gene: -
v_gene: TRBV18
j_gene: TRBJ2-1
CDR3nt: TGTGCCAGCTCACCCGAAAACAATGAGCAGTTCTTC
CDR3aa: CASSPENNEQFF

abundance: once
len: 15
d_gene: -
v_gene: TRBV2
j_gene: TRBJ2-7
CDR3nt: TGTGCCAGCAGCGACGACGTCAGCGCCTCCTACGAGCAGTACTTC
CDR3aa: CASSDDVSASYEQYF

abundance: -
len: 14
d_gene: -
v_gene: TRBV9
j_gene: TRBJ2-1
CDR3nt: TGTGCCAGCAGCCCTTACGGACGGCACTATGAGCAGTTCTTC
CDR3aa: CASSPYGRHYEQFF

abundance: -
len: 15
d_gene: -
v_gene: TRBV9
j_gene: TRBJ2-7
CDR3nt: TGTGCCAGCAGCGTAGGGACAGCTCCTACCTACGAGCAGTACTTC
CDR3aa: CASSVGTAPTYEQYF

abundance: -
len: 14
d_gene: -
v_gene: TRBV13
j_gene: TRBJ2-4
CDR3nt: TGTGCCAGCAGCTTCAGGGGAGCCAAAAACATTCAGTACTTC
CDR3aa: CASSFRGAKNIQYF

abundance: -
len: 12
d_gene: -
v_gene: TRBV9
j_gene: TRBJ2-1
CDR3nt: TGTGCCAGCAGCGAGGGGACACGGGAGCAGTTCTTC
CDR3aa: CASSEGTREQFF

abundance: -
len: 14
d_gene: -
v_gene: TRBV5-8
j_gene: TRBJ1-3
CDR3nt: TGTGCCAGCAGCTTGGGGGAGTCACGGAACACCATATATTTT
CDR3aa: CASSLGESRNTIYF

abundance: -
len: 13
d_gene: -
v_gene: TRBV28
j_gene: TRBJ1-1
CDR3nt: TGTGCCAGCAGATTTGTTGGGAACACTGAAGCTTTCTTT
CDR3aa: CASRFVGNTEAFF

abundance: once
len: 15
d_gene: TRBD1
v_gene: TRBV5-6
j_gene: TRBJ2-7
CDR3nt: TGTGCCAGCAGCTCGGGGACAGGGGAAAGGTACGAGCAGTACTTC
CDR3aa: CASSSGTGERYEQYF

abundance: -
len: 13
d_gene: -
v_gene: TRBV5-8
j_gene: TRBJ2-7
CDR3nt: TGTGCCAGCAGCTTGTCTATCTCCTACGAGCAGTACTTC
CDR3aa: CASSLSISYEQYF

abundance: once
len: 15
d_gene: TRBD1
v_gene: TRBV13
j_gene: TRBJ2-7
CDR3nt: TGTGCCAGCAGCTTAAAGGGACAGGGGGACTACGAGCAGTACTTC
CDR3aa: CASSLKGQGDYEQYF

abundance: -
len: 14
d_gene: -
v_gene: TRBV6-5
j_gene: TRBJ1-2
CDR3nt: TGTGCCACCTTCGGAAGGCAGGCCGAGATTGGCTACACCTTC
CDR3aa: CATFGRQAEIGYTF

abundance: -
len: 16
d_gene: TRBD1
v_gene: TRBV9
j_gene: TRBJ2-3
CDR3nt: TGTGCCAGCAGCACCCAACAGGGGGTTGACACAGATACGCAGTATTTT
CDR3aa: CASSTQQGVDTDTQYF

abundance: -
len: 13
d_gene: -
v_gene: TRBV28
j_gene: TRBJ1-1
CDR3nt: TGTGCCAGCAGTGCCCGGGGTTGGACTGAAGCTTTCTTT
CDR3aa: CASSARGWTEAFF

abundance: -
len: 12
d_gene: -
v_gene: TRBV11-2
j_gene: TRBJ1-2
CDR3nt: TGTGCCAGCAGCACAGTGGGGGCTGGCTACACCTTC
CDR3aa: CASSTVGAGYTF

abundance: -
len: 13
d_gene: -
v_gene: TRBV7-3
j_gene: TRBJ2-7
CDR3nt: TGTGCCAGCAGCTTAAGGCAGAGCTACGAGCAGTACTTC
CDR3aa: CASSLRQSYEQYF

abundance: -
len: 14
d_gene: -
v_gene: TRBV9
j_gene: TRBJ1-1
CDR3nt: TGTGCCAGCAGCGTAGCTAGGGAGAACACTGAAGCTTTCTTT
CDR3aa: CASSVARENTEAFF

abundance: few
len: 15
d_gene: TRBD1
v_gene: TRBV9
j_gene: TRBJ2-2
CDR3nt: TGTGCCAGCAGCGTCCGACAGGGTTACACCGGGGAGCTGTTTTTT
CDR3aa: CASSVRQGYTGELFF